One and the same sample provided the 4 T cell receptor beta chains below, sequenced in a study of blood T cell repertoires in COVID-19. The protocol was immunoSEQ multiplex PCR, while the TCRdb copy is restricted to in-frame clones and leaves out a portion. There are hundreds of thousands of clones in the sample; about 88% occur only once, and about 1.5% lies in the top ten. Specimen: PBMCs or T cells enriched from blood (not recorded which). Receptors were obtained from a woman aged 18-35 years who had been exposed to COVID-19.

The chain is built from TRBV5-1 and TRBJ1-4, with D unresolved. This CDR3 contains 17 residues. Germline CDR1 reads SGHRS; CDR2 reads YFSETQ. V was trimmed by 0 bases and J by 0 bases, leaving 12 bases between them. The CDR3 nucleotides are TGCGCCAGCAGCTTGGATGGTTACAGTGCAACTAATGAAAAACTGTTTTTT. Translating gives CASSLDGYSATNEKLFF.

The chain uses TRBV2 and TRBJ2-3; TRBD1 might be the D (5 bases). The V gene's germline CDR1 is SNHLY and CDR2 FYNNEI. CDR3 length equals 13 residues. V was shortened by 6 bases and J by 1 base, with 8 bases between the two germline ends. CDR3 in amino acids: CASRGRGTDTQYF. The DNA for the CDR3 is TGTGCCAGCAGAGGCAGGGGCACAGATACGCAGTATTTT.

The rearrangement uses TRBV7-2 and TRBJ1-6; no clear D. The CDR3 is made up of 12 amino acids. Germline lookup yields CDR1 SGHTA and CDR2 FQGNSA. The V gene lost 4 bases and the J gene lost 13 bases, with 11 bases spanning the gap. This CDR3 is CASSSRYFPLHF. The CDR3 bases are TGTGCCAGCAGCTCCCGGTACTTTCCCCTCCACTTT.

The V call is TRBV13, the J call TRBJ2-1, with D perhaps matching TRBD1 (5 bases). The CDR3 runs 16 residues. V was pared by 1 base and J by 2 bases, with 12 bases between. Germline loops: CDR1 PRHDT, CDR2 FYEKMQ (reference sequence). The chain's CDR3 is CASSLAVQETYNEQFF. CDR3 DNA sequence: TGTGCCAGCAGCTTAGCAGTACAGGAGACCTACAATGAGCAGTTCTTC.